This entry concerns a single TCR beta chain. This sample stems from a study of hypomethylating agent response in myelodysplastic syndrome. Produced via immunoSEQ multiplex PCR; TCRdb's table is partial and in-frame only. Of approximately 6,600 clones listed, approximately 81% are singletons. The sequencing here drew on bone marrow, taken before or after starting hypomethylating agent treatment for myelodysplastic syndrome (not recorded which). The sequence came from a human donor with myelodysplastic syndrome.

The CDR3: CASSVDGVTVETQYF. CDR3 in DNA: TGTGCCAGCAGCGTAGATGGTGTAACCGTGGAGACCCAGTACTTC. V usage is TRBV9 and J usage is TRBJ2-5; D remains unclear. The CDR3 totals 15 residues. CDR1 SGDLS and CDR2 YYNGEE come from the germline V gene. Trimming took 0 bases from V and 5 from J, leaving 14 bases between them. The variable domain in full, completed from reference TRBV9 and TRBJ2-5, reads DSGVTQTPKHLITATGQRVTLRCSPRSGDLSVYWYQQSLDQGLQFLIQYYNGEERAKGNILERFSAQQFPDLHSELNLSSLELGDSALYFCASSVDGVTVETQYFGPGTRLLVL.